This is a list of T cell receptor beta chains from one sample in a study of CD8 T cells in Susac syndrome. MiXCR, applied by TCRdb to the immunoSEQ multiplex PCR reads, yields one record per CDR3 protein. The table includes around 120,000 distinct CDR3 sequences, 85% to 95% detected once. Sequencing was done on a sample of CD4+ T cells from PBMCs. The receptors here all came from a human donor with multiple sclerosis. CDR3s include the opening cysteine and the closing phenylalanine or tryptophan. Each record gives: V gene, D gene, CDR3 protein. The D gene is left open where the match is weak.

v_call: TRBV6-1; d_call: -; cdr3_aa: CASSLRRDSYEQYF
v_call: TRBV5-1; d_call: -; cdr3_aa: CASSLEPGSSTDTQYF
v_call: TRBV20-1; d_call: -; cdr3_aa: CSARSVPNEKLFF
v_call: TRBV5-8; d_call: -; cdr3_aa: CASSYGADREQYF
v_call: TRBV5-4; d_call: TRBD2; cdr3_aa: CASSPGLAGGREQFF
v_call: TRBV5-1; d_call: -; cdr3_aa: CASSLERGTDTQYF
v_call: TRBV30; d_call: -; cdr3_aa: CAWSKGAGELFF
v_call: TRBV27; d_call: -; cdr3_aa: CASSFDRRYTDTQYF
v_call: TRBV23-1; d_call: -; cdr3_aa: CASSQSRRRNQPQHF
v_call: TRBV4-1; d_call: TRBD1; cdr3_aa: CASSQESEGATFGYTF
v_call: TRBV6-2/TRBV6-3; d_call: -; cdr3_aa: CASSYGPTDPSYEQYF
v_call: TRBV5-4; d_call: -; cdr3_aa: CASSPRGATNEKLFF
v_call: TRBV30; d_call: -; cdr3_aa: CAWSRGTGNQPQHF
v_call: TRBV6-2/TRBV6-3; d_call: -; cdr3_aa: CASSGISRETQYF
v_call: TRBV5-1; d_call: TRBD1; cdr3_aa: CASSLDRQGADEKLFF
v_call: TRBV3-1; d_call: TRBD1; cdr3_aa: CASSRPRGRGGNTIYF
v_call: TRBV3-1; d_call: -; cdr3_aa: CASSGQALESSYNEQFF
v_call: TRBV30; d_call: TRBD1; cdr3_aa: CAWSRGQLTDTQYF
v_call: TRBV29-1; d_call: TRBD1; cdr3_aa: CSVGGQGGTQPQHF
v_call: TRBV5-1; d_call: -; cdr3_aa: CASSLGGRGPNTEAFF
v_call: TRBV5-1; d_call: -; cdr3_aa: CASSESPPNYGYTF
v_call: TRBV5-4; d_call: -; cdr3_aa: CASSLSSTYEQYF
v_call: TRBV7-2; d_call: -; cdr3_aa: CASRRGGRDTEAFF
v_call: TRBV10-1; d_call: -; cdr3_aa: CASSDGAAVYEQYF
v_call: TRBV25-1; d_call: -; cdr3_aa: CASSTLRGMAFF
v_call: TRBV28; d_call: -; cdr3_aa: CASSFPHRGNTIYF
v_call: TRBV28; d_call: -; cdr3_aa: CASSSDRETQYF
v_call: TRBV28; d_call: -; cdr3_aa: CASVRGYSEAFF
v_call: TRBV7-2; d_call: -; cdr3_aa: CASSLAGISTDTQYF
v_call: TRBV12-3/TRBV12-4; d_call: -; cdr3_aa: CASSSRGNTIYF
v_call: TRBV28; d_call: -; cdr3_aa: CASSPNPTRSSPLHF
v_call: TRBV28; d_call: TRBD1; cdr3_aa: CASSSTGTATLANYGYTF
v_call: TRBV29-1; d_call: -; cdr3_aa: CSVDRVNTEVFF
v_call: TRBV7-3; d_call: TRBD1; cdr3_aa: CASSLSPGQGSDTQYF